There are many counts of the clone carrying this T cell receptor beta chain. Its antigen is not identified. The data derive from a study of Graves' ophthalmopathy and Graves' hyperthyroidism. Study results and caveats: A model built from 13 signatures distinguished ophthalmopathy from stable hyperthyroidism with about 86% sensitivity and about 81% specificity.

Transcripts of RNA were the source for amplifying TCR beta CDR3 regions. Investigators did first-round RT-PCR with HTBI primers, then second-round multiplex PCR. TCRdb passed the multiplex PCR reads through MiXCR, listing each CDR3 protein once. The data hold 200,000 to 250,000 distinct CDR3 sequences, with roughly a fifth observed a single time. Per germline, CDR1 SNHLY and CDR2 FYNNEI. The ends lost 4 bases at V and 2 bases at J; junction bases unmatched: 5. CDR3 length: 14 residues. Sequencing used peripheral blood. This sequence was found in a woman aged 45 to 65 with Graves' ophthalmopathy. The chain joins TRBV2 to TRBJ2-7; 7 nucleotides line up with TRBD2. Here the CDR3 reads CASSGPSGAYEQYF. The CDR3 DNA is TGTGCCAGCAGTGGTCCTAGCGGAGCCTACGAGCAGTACTTC.